The 18 T cell receptor beta chains given below trace back to one sample, sequenced in a study of T cells after yellow fever vaccination. TCRdb recomputed calls from the 5' RACE reads with MiXCR, one row per CDR3 protein. In the table there are under 550,000 distinct CDR3 sequences, about a fifth of which are singletons. The sample consisted of PBMCs, taken 21 days after the first yellow fever vaccination. These TCRs come from a man aged 18 to 29 who received the YFV17D yellow fever vaccine.

This chain connects TRBV7-9 to TRBJ1-1, with D perhaps matching TRBD1 (6 bases). In germline, CDR1 is SEHNR, CDR2 FQNEAQ (reference sequence). Trimming took 4 bases from V and 7 from J, leaving 13 bases between them. The CDR3 covers 13 residues. This CDR3 reads CASSWPGVSEAFF. Here the CDR3 DNA reads TGTGCCAGCAGCTGGCCAGGGGTGAGTGAAGCTTTCTTT. Full variable domain (missing parts from reference TRBV7-9 and TRBJ1-1): DTGVSQNPRHKITKRGQNVTFRCDPISEHNRLYWYRQTLGQGPEFLTYFQNEAQLEKSRLLSDRFSAERPKGSFSTLEIQRTEQGDSAMYLCASSWPGVSEAFFGQGTRLTVV.

The chain joins TRBV5-4 to TRBJ2-5; 9 bases map to TRBD2. The V and J ends lost 4 bases and 5 bases, in that order; junction bases with no gene match: 9. The CDR3 consists of 15 residues. Germline V gene lookup returns CDR1 SGHNT and CDR2 YYREEE (reference sequence). The CDR3 nucleotides are TGTGCCAGCAGCGTGGCCGGGACTAGCTTCGAGACCCAGTACTTC. Amino acid sequence: CASSVAGTSFETQYF.

At least ten counts were recorded for this clonotype. The chain employs TRBV7-8 and TRBJ1-6, with 9 positions matching TRBD1. Germline values: CDR1 SGHVS, CDR2 FQNEAQ. The CDR3 has 16 residues. J was trimmed by 1 base and V by 6 bases; bases with no gene match: 4. The CDR3 reads CASRGDRESYNSPLHF. As DNA, the CDR3 is TGTGCCAGCAGGGGGGACAGGGAGTCCTATAATTCACCCCTCCACTTT.

V is TRBV12-5 and J is TRBJ2-7, with D unclear. The germline CDR1 and CDR2 sequences are LGHNT and FRNRAP. Trimming left V 3 bases short and J 0 bases short, with 3 bases between. There are 12 residues in the CDR3. The DNA of the CDR3 is TGTGCTAGTGGTTTTAGCTCCTACGAGCAGTACTTC. Protein: CASGFSSYEQYF.

The rearrangement joins TRBV27 to TRBJ1-2; D may be TRBD1 (6 bases). Trimming took 7 bases from V and 6 from J, leaving 21 bases between them. The CDR3 is 15 residues long. CDR1 is MNHEY and CDR2 is SMNVEV in the germline V gene (reference sequence). CDR3 coding DNA: TGTGCCAGCAACCTAGGGGGTAGGGGGGTGGATGGCTACACCTTC. Protein sequence: CASNLGGRGVDGYTF.

Here the CDR3 DNA reads TGTGCCACCAGTGATGCCCAGGTTTTGGACACCGGGGAGCTGTTTTTT. Encoded protein: CATSDAQVLDTGELFF. The V call is TRBV24-1, the J call TRBJ2-2; D call uncertain. Per the germline V gene, CDR1 is KGHDR and CDR2 is SFDVKD. The CDR3 has 16 residues. With 3 bases removed from V and 3 bases from J, the gap between germline ends came to 13 bases.

This clonotype has only a few counts. The gene calls are TRBV29-1 and TRBJ1-1; D gene unclear. V lost 2 bases and J lost 0, with 10 bases in between. The CDR3 length is 14 residues. In germline, CDR1 is SQVTM, CDR2 ANQGSEA. DNA of the CDR3: TGCAGCGTTGAACGGACGAGCCTGAACACTGAAGCTTTCTTT. Amino acids: CSVERTSLNTEAFF. The full variable domain, completed using reference TRBV29-1 and TRBJ1-1, is SAVISQKPSRDICQRGTSLTIQCQVDSQVTMMFWYRQQPGQSLTLIATANQGSEATYESGFVIDKFPISRPNLTFSTLTVSNMSPEDSSIYLCSVERTSLNTEAFFGQGTRLTVV.

The V and J genes are TRBV7-2 and TRBJ2-3; 9 nucleotides line up with TRBD2. Germline V lookup: CDR1 SGHTA, CDR2 FQGNSA. The CDR3 is 16 residues long. The V gene end was trimmed by 5 bases and the J gene end by 8 bases; junction bases not matched to a gene: 14. The CDR3 coding sequence is TGTGCCAGCAGCCCGCATAGGGCGGGGGGGCCGGGTACGCAGTATTTT. Amino acid sequence: CASSPHRAGGPGTQYF. Combining the CDR3 with reference TRBV7-2 and TRBJ2-3 gives the whole variable domain GAGVSQSPSNKVTEKGKDVELRCDPISGHTALYWYRQSLGQGLEFLIYFQGNSAPDKSGLPSDRFSAERTGGSVSTLTIQRTQQEDSAVYLCASSPHRAGGPGTQYFGPGTRLTVL.

V usage is TRBV5-6 and J usage is TRBJ2-1, with D unresolved. Trimming took 0 bases from V and 10 from J, leaving 5 bases between them. CDR1 is SGHDT and CDR2 is YYEEEE in the germline V gene. This CDR3 contains 11 residues. The CDR3 here is CASSLGWEQFF. The CDR3 DNA reads as TGTGCCAGCAGCTTGGGATGGGAGCAGTTCTTC.

The chain is built from TRBV15 and TRBJ1-5, with a possible D match to TRBD1 (5 bases). Germline V gene data show CDR1 as LNHNV and CDR2 as YYDKDF (reference sequence). CDR3 length: 13 amino acids. V was cut by 5 bases and J by 8 bases, with 13 bases left in between. The CDR3 region is CATSPWGGEPQHF. The DNA of the CDR3 is TGTGCCACCAGCCCCTGGGGGGGGGAGCCCCAGCATTTT.

A few counts support this clonotype. This rearrangement joins TRBV5-1 to TRBJ1-2; D gene unclear. The V and J ends lost 2 bases and 5 bases respectively, with 13 bases between them. The CDR3 extends over 14 amino acids. Germline V gene lookup returns CDR1 SGHRS and CDR2 YFSETQ. CDR3 amino acids: CASSFNTVTYGYTF. In DNA form, the CDR3 reads TGCGCCAGCAGCTTTAATACAGTGACTTATGGCTACACCTTC.

The chain carries TRBV11-2 and TRBJ1-4; TRBD1 is a possible D gene (6 bases). Germline V CDR1 and CDR2: SGHAT, FQNNGV. V dropped 1 base and J dropped 7 bases, with 25 bases sitting between them. CDR3 length: 19 residues. In DNA, the CDR3 is TGTGCCAGCAGCTTAGTATCTTGGGGGGCGAAGGTCCCCTTTGAAAAACTGTTTTTT. It encodes CASSLVSWGAKVPFEKLFF.

In this sample, this clonotype turned up a few times. The chain couples TRBV19 to TRBJ2-5; no clear D. Trimming pared 6 bases from V and 7 bases from J, leaving 9 bases between. The CDR3 runs to 11 residues. Germline CDR1 and CDR2: LNHDA and SQIVND (reference sequence). CDR3 coding DNA: TGTGCCAGTAGGGAGAGAGGGACCCAGTACTTC. Protein product: CASRERGTQYF. Together with reference TRBV19 and TRBJ2-5, the CDR3 gives the full variable domain: DGGITQSPKYLFRKEGQNVTLSCEQNLNHDAMYWYRQDPGQGLRLIYYSQIVNDFQKGDIAEGYSVSREKKESFPLTVTSAQKNPTAFYLCASRERGTQYFGPGTRLLVL.

This clonotype was seen a few times. This chain links TRBV30 with TRBJ2-5; D is unresolved. Per the germline V gene, CDR1 is GTSNPN and CDR2 is SVGIG (reference sequence). The CDR3 loop spans 13 amino acids. The V end lost 0 bases, the J end lost 1 base, and 6 bases lay between the germline ends. The CDR3 DNA follows: TGTGCCTGGAGTGTACGTTCCCAAGAGACCCAGTACTTC. Protein: CAWSVRSQETQYF.

This clonotype was picked up a small number of times. This chain uses TRBV7-3 with TRBJ1-5; 7 nucleotides agree with TRBD1. V trimming: 5 bases; J trimming: 5 bases; junction bases outside the gene matches: 15. Germline V gives CDR1 SGHTA, CDR2 FQGTGA. There are 17 residues in the CDR3. The CDR3, as DNA: TGTGCCAGCAGCGCCAACAGGGGACCAGATTCTCATCAGCCCCAGCATTTT. Protein: CASSANRGPDSHQPQHF.

This clonotype occurred a few times. V and J are TRBV15 and TRBJ2-1; no clear D. CDR3 size: 13 residues. Germline V gene data show CDR1 as LNHNV and CDR2 as YYDKDF (reference sequence). Trimming took 4 bases from V and 2 from J, leaving 6 bases between them. The CDR3 bases are TGTGCCACCAGCACCATAACCTACAATGAGCAGTTCTTC. Translating it yields CATSTITYNEQFF.

This chain links TRBV9 with TRBJ2-3; D is tentatively TRBD1 or TRBD2 (5 bases each). CDR1 SGDLS and CDR2 YYNGEE come from the germline V gene. V shed 3 bases and J shed 2 bases, with 19 bases lying between them. This CDR3 is built from 17 residues. CDR3 residues: CASSAYPTPGTTDTQYF. The CDR3 coding sequence is TGTGCCAGCAGCGCGTACCCAACCCCAGGGACCACAGATACGCAGTATTTT.

This clonotype has only a few counts. The rearrangement links TRBV7-2 to TRBJ2-3, with D perhaps TRBD1 (5 bases). The CDR3 has 13 amino acids. Looked up from germline, CDR1 is SGHTA and CDR2 is FQGNSA. V was clipped by 5 bases and J by 1 base, with 7 bases between them. As DNA, the CDR3 is TGTGCCAGCAGCATAGGGGGCACAGATACGCAGTATTTT. Amino acid sequence: CASSIGGTDTQYF. The variable domain in full, completed from reference TRBV7-2 and TRBJ2-3, reads GAGVSQSPSNKVTEKGKDVELRCDPISGHTALYWYRQSLGQGLEFLIYFQGNSAPDKSGLPSDRFSAERTGGSVSTLTIQRTQQEDSAVYLCASSIGGTDTQYFGPGTRLTVL.